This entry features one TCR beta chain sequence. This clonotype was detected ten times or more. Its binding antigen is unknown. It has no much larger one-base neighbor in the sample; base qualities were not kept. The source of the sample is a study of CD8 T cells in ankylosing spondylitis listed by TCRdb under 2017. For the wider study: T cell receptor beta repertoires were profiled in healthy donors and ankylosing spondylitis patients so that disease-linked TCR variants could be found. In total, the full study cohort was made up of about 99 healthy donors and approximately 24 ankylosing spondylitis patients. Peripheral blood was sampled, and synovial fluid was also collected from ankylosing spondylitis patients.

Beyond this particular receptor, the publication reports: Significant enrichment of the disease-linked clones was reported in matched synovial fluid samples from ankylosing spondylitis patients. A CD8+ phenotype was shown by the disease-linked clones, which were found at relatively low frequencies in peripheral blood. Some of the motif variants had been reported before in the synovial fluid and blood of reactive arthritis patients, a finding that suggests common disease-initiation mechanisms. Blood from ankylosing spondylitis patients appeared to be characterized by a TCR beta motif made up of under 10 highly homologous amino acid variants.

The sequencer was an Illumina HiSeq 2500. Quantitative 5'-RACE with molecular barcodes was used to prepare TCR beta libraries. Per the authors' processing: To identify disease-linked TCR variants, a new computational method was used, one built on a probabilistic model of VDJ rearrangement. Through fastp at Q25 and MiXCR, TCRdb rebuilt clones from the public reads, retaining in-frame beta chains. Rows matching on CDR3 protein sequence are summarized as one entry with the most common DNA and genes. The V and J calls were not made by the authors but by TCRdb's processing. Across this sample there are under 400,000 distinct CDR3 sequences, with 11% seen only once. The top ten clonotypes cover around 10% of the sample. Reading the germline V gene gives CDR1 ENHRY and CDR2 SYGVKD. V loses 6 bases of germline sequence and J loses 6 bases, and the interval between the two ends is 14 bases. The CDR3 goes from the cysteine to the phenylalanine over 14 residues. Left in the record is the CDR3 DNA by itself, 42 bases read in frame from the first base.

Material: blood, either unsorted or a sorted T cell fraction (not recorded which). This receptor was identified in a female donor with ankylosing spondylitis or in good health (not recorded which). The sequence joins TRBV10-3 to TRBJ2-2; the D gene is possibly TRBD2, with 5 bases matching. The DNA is TGTGCCATCAGGGAGGACGAGACGTCCGGGGAGCTGTTTTTT. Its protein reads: CAIREDETSGELFF.